This passage covers 14 T cell receptor beta chains from one sample sequenced in a study of cytomegalovirus exposure and HLA in healthy donors. The PCR employed 60 Vbeta primers together with 13 Jbeta primers. Using immunoSEQ multiplex PCR, the repertoire was profiled, and TCRdb retains in-frame clones only, with some absent. The table shows roughly 100,000 clones, with around 86% occurring only once. Sequencing input: PBMCs. The receptors here all came from a man between 25 and 39 years old in good health and CMV-seropositive.

The rearrangement links TRBV10-3 to TRBJ2-5, with D unclear. The assigned J gene may be wrong: the sequence end matches TRBJ2-7 better. Germline CDR1 and CDR2: ENHRY and SYGVKD. The length of the CDR3 is 17 residues. The CDR3 region is CAISESVAGIPSYEQYF. CDR3 nucleotide sequence: TGTGCCATCAGTGAGTCCGTGGCAGGAATCCCTTCCTACGAGCAGTACTTC.

V gene TRBV27 combines with J gene TRBJ2-2; perhaps TRBD2 as D (5 bases). The V and J ends lost 2 bases and 9 bases respectively, with 13 bases between them. The CDR3 spans 14 residues. CDR1 is MNHEY, CDR2 SMNVEV, per germline (reference sequence). This chain's CDR3 is CASSLPGSDRELFF. CDR3 coding DNA: TGTGCCAGCAGTTTACCGGGGAGTGATCGGGAGCTGTTTTTT.

CDR3 residues: CASSTTGGNQPQHF. CDR3 in DNA: TGTGCCAGCAGCACCACAGGGGGCAATCAGCCCCAGCATTTT. The V and J genes are TRBV9 and TRBJ1-5; 7 positions match TRBD1. Germline-derived CDR1 and CDR2 are SGDLS and YYNGEE. V trimming: 4 bases; J trimming: 2 bases; junction bases outside the gene matches: 3. The CDR3 consists of 14 residues.

This sequence joins TRBV7-6 and TRBJ2-1; a possible D gene is TRBD1 (6 bases). The CDR3 has 21 residues. CDR1 and CDR2 from the germline V gene are SGHVS and FNYEAQ. Trimming cost V 6 bases and J 2 bases, with 32 bases left between them. The CDR3: CASSSEWGRGAQGATYNEQFF. The CDR3 DNA is TGTGCCAGCAGTTCAGAATGGGGCAGGGGAGCCCAAGGTGCAACCTACAATGAGCAGTTCTTC.

This clone was counted a few times. V gene TRBV2 combines with J gene TRBJ1-6; D possibly corresponds to TRBD1 (5 bases). CDR3 length equals 15 residues. Germline loops: CDR1 SNHLY, CDR2 FYNNEI. Trimming took off 6 bases at V and 5 bases at J, with 14 bases between the two ends. The CDR3 protein is CASRKDTMNNSPLHF. Written as DNA, the CDR3 is TGTGCCAGCAGGAAGGACACAATGAATAATTCACCCCTCCACTTT.

The V call is TRBV13, the J call TRBJ1-3; D gene uncertain. The CDR3 sequence is 13 residues long. V was shortened by 0 bases and J by 4 bases, with 4 bases between the two germline ends. CDR1 PRHDT and CDR2 FYEKMQ come from the germline V gene (reference sequence). CDR3 bases: TGTGCCAGCAGCTTAGGGGCCGGAAACACCATATATTTT. The encoded protein is CASSLGAGNTIYF.

The rearrangement uses TRBV19 and TRBJ2-7; D is perhaps TRBD1 (6 bases). This CDR3 contains 13 residues. From germline, CDR1 is LNHDA and CDR2 SQIVND (reference sequence). Between the trimmed V and J ends, which lost 3 bases and 3 bases, there was a span of 9 bases. In DNA, the CDR3 is TGTGCCAGTAGTATCCACAGGGACTACGAGCAGTACTTC. Translated, it gives CASSIHRDYEQYF.

In this sample, this clone turned up a few times. The gene calls are TRBV10-2 and TRBJ2-5; tentatively, D is TRBD2 (6 bases). CDR3 length: 14 residues. Germline CDR1 WSHSY, CDR2 SAAADI. Deletions cut 0 bases from V and 7 bases from J, with 12 bases between. The CDR3 nucleotides read TGCGCCAGCAGTGAGTCGACTCGACTAGGGACCCAGTACTTC. Encoded protein: CASSESTRLGTQYF.

The chain carries TRBV6-6 and TRBJ2-2, with D perhaps TRBD1 (5 bases). CDR3 length: 16 amino acids. Trimming shortened V by 0 bases and J by 5 bases, and 13 bases separated the two germline ends. The germline V gene encodes CDR1 MNHNY and CDR2 SVGAGI (reference sequence). CDR3 coding DNA: TGTGCCAGCAGTTACTCGAGTCCCAGGGTGACCGGGGAGCTGTTTTTT. It translates to CASSYSSPRVTGELFF.

V usage is TRBV6-9 and J usage is TRBJ2-3, with D maybe TRBD1 (5 bases). V was clipped by 2 bases and J by 0 bases, with 15 bases between them. This CDR3 comprises 17 residues. Per the germline V gene, CDR1 is MNHGY and CDR2 is SVAAGI. As DNA, the CDR3 is TGTGCCAGCAGTTATGGGGCAGGACCCACTAGCACAGATACGCAGTATTTT. The encoded protein is CASSYGAGPTSTDTQYF.

The genes are TRBV25-1 and TRBJ2-1, with TRBD2 matching over 8 bases. Trimming cost V 3 bases and J 8 bases; bases outside gene matches: 9. This CDR3 comprises 15 residues. Germline CDR1 MGHDK, CDR2 SYGVNS. In nucleotides, the CDR3 is TGTGCCAGCAGTGATTATGCGGGGGGTCTAGATGAGCAGTTCTTC. Amino acid sequence: CASSDYAGGLDEQFF. The variable domain in full, completed from reference TRBV25-1 and TRBJ2-1, reads EADIYQTPRYLVIGTGKKITLECSQTMGHDKMYWYQQDPGMELHLIHYSYGVNSTEKGDLSSESTVSRIRTEHFPLTLESARPSHTSQYLCASSDYAGGLDEQFFGPGTRLTVL.

This chain connects TRBV15 to TRBJ2-5; D unresolved. CDR1 LNHNV and CDR2 YYDKDF come from the germline V gene (reference sequence). Trimming shortened V by 1 base and J by 5 bases, and 5 bases separated the two germline ends. CDR3 length: 12 amino acids. The CDR3 here is CATSRVEETQYF. The CDR3 DNA reads as TGTGCCACCAGCAGAGTCGAGGAGACCCAGTACTTC. The full variable domain, in which reference TRBV15 and TRBJ2-5 provide the parts outside the CDR3, is DAMVIQNPRYQVTQFGKPVTLSCSQTLNHNVMYWYQQKSSQAPKLLFHYYDKDFNNEADTPDNFQSRRPNTSFCFLDIRSPGLGDTAMYLCATSRVEETQYFGPGTRLLVL.

Only a few counts were recorded for this clone. The V gene is TRBV30, the J gene TRBJ2-1; maybe TRBD2 (5 bases). Trimming removed 1 base from V and 1 base from J, with 11 bases in between. The CDR3 totals 15 residues. Per the germline V gene, CDR1 is GTSNPN and CDR2 is SVGIG (reference sequence). The CDR3 nucleotides are TGTGCCTGGAGTGCCGGGGTGGCTTCCTACAATGAGCAGTTCTTC. Its translation: CAWSAGVASYNEQFF. Together with reference TRBV30 and TRBJ2-1, the CDR3 gives the full variable domain: SQTIHQWPATLVQPVGSPLSLECTVEGTSNPNLYWYRQAAGRGLQLLFYSVGIGQISSEVPQNLSASRPQDRQFILSSKKLLLSDSGFYLCAWSAGVASYNEQFFGPGTRLTVL.

The gene calls are TRBV27 and TRBJ1-2, with D maybe TRBD1 (5 bases). The length of the CDR3 is 13 residues. V was pared by 6 bases and J by 3 bases, with 11 bases between. In germline, CDR1 is MNHEY, CDR2 SMNVEV (reference sequence). The CDR3 DNA reads TGTGCCAGCAGCCCGGACAAGGACTATGGCTACACCTTC. It translates to CASSPDKDYGYTF.